The present T cell receptor beta chain was sequenced within a study of blood T cell repertoires in COVID-19. Libraries were prepared by immunoSEQ multiplex PCR; TCRdb keeps only in-frame clonotypes and omits some of them. Of around 240,000 clones listed, about 86% were seen once; the top ten hold just over 3%. This clone was recorded a few times. The CDR3 is made up of 11 amino acids. V gave up 11 bases and J gave up 4 bases, with 8 bases separating them. The sequenced material came from peripheral blood. The chain couples TRBV12-3 or TRBV12-4 to TRBJ2-2, with D possibly being TRBD2 (6 bases). The sequence came from a woman aged 30 to 39 who had recovered from COVID-19. CDR3 sequence (DNA): TGTGCCTTGGGGGGCACCGGGGAGCTGTTTTTT. Protein product: CALGGTGELFF.